This entry lists 3 T cell receptor beta chains sequenced from one sample in a study of lymphopenia after photon versus proton radiotherapy. The assay was immunoSEQ multiplex PCR, and TCRdb's table has in-frame clones only and misses some. The sample includes under 35,000 clones, about 87% of them seen just once. Here the sequenced sample was peripheral blood, taken from a patient treated with proton-based radiotherapy. The receptors come from a woman in her 70s with pancreatic cancer.

The V and J genes are TRBV7-2 and TRBJ2-7; 15 nucleotides agree with TRBD2. Germline CDR1 is SGHTA and CDR2 is FQGNSA. This CDR3 contains 16 residues. V trimming: 4 bases; J trimming: 3 bases; junction bases outside the gene matches: 4. Here the CDR3 DNA reads TGTGCCAGCAGCTCCGGGACTAGCGGGAGGCACTACGAGCAGTACTTC. It yields the protein CASSSGTSGRHYEQYF.

Comments on this clone: Its ends do not fully match the called genes, so a read error is possible. The chain combines TRBV10-2 with TRBJ2-1; 10 bases are a match to TRBD2. Germline values: CDR1 WSHSY, CDR2 SAAADI. The CDR3 consists of 12 residues. The CDR3 loop reads CASIEAGGNPIF. CDR3 nucleotide sequence: TGCGCCAGCATTGAAGCGGGAGGGAATCCTATCTTC.

The rearrangement uses TRBV6-4 and TRBJ2-2, with D tentatively TRBD2 (5 bases). From germline, CDR1 is MRHNA and CDR2 SNTAGT. The V end was cut by 3 bases, the J end by 0 bases, with 11 bases between. This CDR3 comprises 16 residues. This CDR3 is CASSEHSGANTGELFF. The CDR3 coding sequence is TGTGCCAGCAGTGAACATTCCGGGGCGAACACCGGGGAGCTGTTTTTT.